Following are 15 T cell receptor beta chains from one sample sequenced in a study of shared clonotypes between healthy human individuals. Produced via immunoSEQ multiplex PCR; TCRdb's table is partial and in-frame only. Of approximately 240,000 clones in the sample, 60% to 70% were seen once. Material: memory CD4+ T cells sorted from blood. Stated subset: CD45RA-negative fraction. The receptors stem from a man aged 25-45 years in good health.

The chain recombines TRBV5-4 with TRBJ1-1; D gene uncertain. With 4 bases removed from V and 0 bases from J, the gap between germline ends came to 13 bases. The CDR3 length is 15 residues. Germline CDR1 and CDR2: SGHNT and YYREEE (reference sequence). CDR3 in DNA: TGTGCCAGCAGCCCCCGCGCCAGCCTGAACACTGAAGCTTTCTTT. This gives the protein CASSPRASLNTEAFF.

The rearrangement links TRBV7-3 to TRBJ2-3; TRBD2 might be the D (5 bases). This CDR3 has 13 residues. Germline loops: CDR1 SGHTA, CDR2 FQGTGA. V was cut by 3 bases and J by 4 bases, with 8 bases left in between. The chain's CDR3 is CASSFTRADTQYF. The DNA of the CDR3 is TGTGCCAGCAGCTTCACGAGGGCAGATACGCAGTATTTT.

The gene calls are TRBV5-6 and TRBJ1-2; 9 nucleotides line up with TRBD1. The ends lost 1 base at V and 4 bases at J; junction bases unmatched: 8. This CDR3 contains 16 residues. The germline gives CDR1 SGHDT, CDR2 YYEEEE. The CDR3 DNA follows: TGTGCCAGCAGCTTGCCCGGGACAGGGAACGGCTATGGCTACACCTTC. Protein: CASSLPGTGNGYGYTF.

A remark on this clone: Additional DNA sequences in this sample encode the identical CDR3. The chain recombines TRBV9 with TRBJ1-1, with a possible D match to TRBD1 (5 bases). Trimming took off 0 bases at V and 3 bases at J, with 12 bases between the two ends. Per germline, CDR1 SGDLS and CDR2 YYNGEE. CDR3 length equals 15 residues. The CDR3 nucleotides read TGTGCCAGCAGCGTAGGCACCTTGGGGGACACTGAAGCTTTCTTT. Amino acid sequence: CASSVGTLGDTEAFF.

The V gene is TRBV7-2, the J gene TRBJ2-7, with unresolved D. This CDR3 comprises 15 residues. CDR1 and CDR2 (germline): SGHTA, FQGNSA. V was clipped by 1 base and J by 3 bases, with 13 bases between them. CDR3 sequence reads: CASSLGRTRLYEQYF. As DNA, the CDR3 is TGTGCCAGCAGCTTAGGGCGAACCAGACTCTACGAGCAGTACTTC.

This chain joins TRBV10-2 and TRBJ2-5; no clear D. The V gene lost 3 bases and the J gene lost 5 bases, with 10 bases spanning the gap. Germline values: CDR1 WSHSY, CDR2 SAAADI. CDR3 length: 13 amino acids. CDR3: CASSDWSGETQYF. The CDR3 DNA sequence: TGCGCCAGCAGTGACTGGTCAGGCGAGACCCAGTACTTC.

This clone was seen only a few times. The chain uses TRBV11-1 and TRBJ2-1; D uncertain. V lost 8 bases, J lost 7 bases, and 9 bases lay in between. CDR1 and CDR2 (germline): SGHAT, FQDESV (reference sequence). The CDR3 sequence is 11 residues long. In DNA, the CDR3 is TGTGCCAGCCTCGGGTGGAATGAGCAGTTCTTC. It yields the protein CASLGWNEQFF.

V and J are TRBV5-5 and TRBJ1-3; possible D gene TRBD1, 5 bases. Trimming cost V 4 bases and J 0 bases, with 11 bases left between them. The germline V gene has CDR1 SGHKS and CDR2 YYEKEE (reference sequence). This CDR3 comprises 15 residues. The CDR3 region is CASSRAGGSGNTIYF. The DNA for the CDR3 is TGTGCCAGCAGCCGGGCCGGGGGCTCTGGAAACACCATATATTTT.

This clone has just a few counts. This chain connects TRBV6-1 to TRBJ1-5; D perhaps matches TRBD1 (6 bases). From germline, CDR1 is MNHNS and CDR2 SASEGT. The V end was cut by 1 base, the J end by 4 bases, with 11 bases between. CDR3 size: 15 residues. CDR3 DNA: TGTGCCAGCAGTGAAGGGGGACACCAGAATCAGCCCCAGCATTTT. Its protein product is CASSEGGHQNQPQHF.

J is TRBJ2-2 and V is TRBV9; D not resolved. V lost 2 bases to trimming and J lost 4 bases, with 9 bases between them. Germline V lookup: CDR1 SGDLS, CDR2 YYNGEE. CDR3 length equals 14 residues. The CDR3 loop reads CASSVSPGTGELFF. CDR3 nucleotides: TGTGCCAGCAGCGTCTCGCCGGGCACCGGGGAGCTGTTTTTT.

The chain's CDR3 is CASSSHRGLVNTEAFF. The DNA of the CDR3 is TGTGCCAGCAGTTCCCACAGGGGGCTGGTGAACACTGAAGCTTTCTTT. The gene calls are TRBV6-5 and TRBJ1-1; 9 positions match TRBD1. Germline V gene data show CDR1 as MNHEY and CDR2 as SVGAGI. With V trimmed by 4 bases and J by 0 bases, 6 bases remained unmatched. CDR3 length equals 16 residues.

On this clone itself: The sample contains more than one DNA sequence encoding this CDR3. The J gene is TRBJ1-1, the V gene TRBV6-6; the D is unclear. Per the germline V gene, CDR1 is MNHNY and CDR2 is SVGAGI (reference sequence). V was cut by 5 bases and J by 5 bases, with 3 bases left in between. CDR3 length: 10 amino acids. Here the CDR3 DNA reads TGTGCCAGCAGTCGGACTGAAGCTTTCTTT. Protein product: CASSRTEAFF.

The rearrangement links TRBV5-1 to TRBJ2-6, with no clear D. V was clipped by 3 bases and J by 0 bases, with 10 bases between them. This CDR3 contains 16 residues. Germline V lookup: CDR1 SGHRS, CDR2 YFSETQ. The CDR3 DNA is TGCGCCAGCAGCTCTCGTGGGATCTCTGGGGCCAACGTCCTGACTTTC. Translated: CASSSRGISGANVLTF.

This chain links TRBV5-4 with TRBJ2-1, with 12 positions matching TRBD2. Trimming took 3 bases from V and 8 from J; bases not matched to a gene: 6. CDR3 length: 15 amino acids. Germline loops: CDR1 SGHNT, CDR2 YYREEE (reference sequence). The CDR3 region has the DNA TGTGCCAGCAGCTACTTGACTAGCGGGAGTCATGAGCAGTTCTTC. Translation gives CASSYLTSGSHEQFF.

The DNA for the CDR3 is TGTGCCAGCAGTTACAGGGCGGCCTCCTATGGCTACACCTTC. The encoded protein is CASSYRAASYGYTF. The chain combines TRBV6-5 with TRBJ1-2; D not certain. Looked up from germline, CDR1 is MNHEY and CDR2 is SVGAGI. The ends were cut back, 2 bases at V and 4 bases at J, with 11 bases in the middle. The CDR3 has 14 amino acids.